This is a list of T cell receptor beta chains from one sample in a study of T cells after yellow fever vaccination. TCRdb reprocessed the 5' RACE reads with MiXCR, giving one entry per CDR3 protein. Here the sample spans 350,000 to 450,000 distinct CDR3 sequences, 18% being singletons. Sequenced here: PBMCs, sampled before the yellow fever booster vaccination. Receptors originate from a man younger than 35 who received the YFV17D yellow fever vaccine. Both conserved end residues are part of each CDR3. The D gene is left open where the match is weak. Some rows have no size entry. The others give once, few or many, or a class for an expanded clone.

j_call d_call v_call clone_size cdr3_nt cdr3_aa
TRBJ2-7 TRBD1 TRBV20-1 many TGCAGTGCCGGGACAGGGTCCTACGAGCAGTACTTC CSAGTGSYEQYF
TRBJ2-3 . TRBV2 . TGTGCCAGCAGTGAGGTCAGCACAGATACGCAGTATTTT CASSEVSTDTQYF
TRBJ2-3 . TRBV7-3 few TGTGCCAGCAGCATCCAGGGATTAGATACGCAGTATTTT CASSIQGLDTQYF
TRBJ2-2 . TRBV18 few TGTGCCAGCTCACCGGTCCCCGGGGAGCTGTTTTTT CASSPVPGELFF
TRBJ2-7 . TRBV4-3 . TGCGCCAGCAGCCAAGATTTGGCCTACGAGCAGTACTTC CASSQDLAYEQYF
TRBJ2-7 TRBD2 TRBV7-3 . TGTGCCAGCAGCCCCGGGGGGGGGAGCGAGCAGTACTTC CASSPGGGSEQYF
TRBJ2-6 TRBD1 TRBV7-6 . TGTGCCAGCAGCCCGACAGGGCCTCCCCCTCTCGGGGCCAACGTCCTGACTTTC CASSPTGPPPLGANVLTF
TRBJ2-1 TRBD2 TRBV20-1 many TGCAGTGCTAGAGATCGCCTAGCGGGCTCCTACAATGAGCAGTTCTTC CSARDRLAGSYNEQFF
TRBJ1-5 TRBD1 TRBV6-5 . TGTGCCAGCAGTTACGGGACAGGGACCCGTTATAGCAATCAGCCCCAGCATTTT CASSYGTGTRYSNQPQHF
TRBJ2-3 TRBD2 TRBV9 once TGTGCCAGCAGCGACTCCGGGACTAGCGTCCTAACAGATACGCAGTATTTT CASSDSGTSVLTDTQYF
TRBJ1-2 . TRBV5-1 many TGCGCCAGCAGCGCCGACCCGACCTCCGGGTTAAGCTATGGCTACACCTTC CASSADPTSGLSYGYTF
TRBJ2-3 . TRBV12-3/TRBV12-4 few TGTGCCAGCAGGTGGGACACCCAGGGCACAGATACGCAGTATTTT CASRWDTQGTDTQYF
TRBJ1-2 TRBD1 TRBV4-2 few TGTGCCAGCACCGCCCAACCGGGACAGTCGAACTATGGCTACACCTTC CASTAQPGQSNYGYTF
TRBJ1-1 . TRBV12-3/TRBV12-4 few TGTGCCAGCAGCGGGTGGGGGGACGGGTTCAACACTGAAGCTTTCTTT CASSGWGDGFNTEAFF
TRBJ2-5 . TRBV20-1 many TGCAGTGCTAGCGCGGACTTAAGAGAGACCCAGTACTTC CSASADLRETQYF
TRBJ2-1 . TRBV5-1 . TGCGCCAGCAGCTTCGGACAGCCGAAGATTGAGCAGTTCTTC CASSFGQPKIEQFF
TRBJ2-3 . TRBV24-1 few TGTGCCACCAGTGAGAACCACAACACAGATACGCAGTATTTT CATSENHNTDTQYF
TRBJ2-5 . TRBV29-1 many TGCAGCGCCACGAGCCCCTGGGAGACCCAGTACTTC CSATSPWETQYF
TRBJ2-1 TRBD1 TRBV20-1 many TGCAGTGCTAGTCCCGGGGACAGATATTACAATGAGCAGTTCTTC CSASPGDRYYNEQFF
TRBJ2-1 . TRBV6-5 . TGTGCCAGCAGTTCCGACAGGATTGGGGAGCAGTTCTTC CASSSDRIGEQFF
TRBJ1-4 . TRBV11-2 . TGTGCCAGCAGCTTATCACGCGGGGTAACTAATGAAAAACTGTTTTTT CASSLSRGVTNEKLFF
TRBJ1-4 . TRBV5-6 . TGTGCCAGCAGCTGGGGCGAAACCCTGTCCTTT CASSWGETLSF
TRBJ1-2 TRBD1 TRBV6-5 . TGTGCCAGCAGTCGACACCCACAGGGGACCTATGGCTACACCTTC CASSRHPQGTYGYTF
TRBJ1-3 . TRBV4-3 many TGCGCCAGCAGCCAAGATAGGCTCGGGGCCACCATATATTTT CASSQDRLGATIYF
TRBJ1-1 . TRBV9 . TGTGCCAGCAGCGTAGCTGGGGGCCTCTTGGGAAACACTGAAGCTTTCTTT CASSVAGGLLGNTEAFF
TRBJ2-2 . TRBV5-6 . TGTGCCAGCAGCTTGCGCGGAGTTGAAGACACCGGGGAGCTGTTTTTT CASSLRGVEDTGELFF
TRBJ2-3 . TRBV9 few TGTGCCAGCAGCGGAGGGCAGTCTAGCACAGATACGCAGTATTTT CASSGGQSSTDTQYF
TRBJ2-1 TRBD1 TRBV28 . TGTGCCAGCAGCCCTAGGGCTTTGACAGGGCGATTGGGAGAATTCTTC CASSPRALTGRLGEFF
TRBJ1-2 . TRBV7-9 . TGTGCCAGCAGCCGTTCGGCGCCCCCTAACTATGGCTACACCTTC CASSRSAPPNYGYTF
TRBJ2-1 TRBD2 TRBV11-2 . TGTGCCAGCAGAAAAACTAGCGGGGGGGCAGGTGAGCAGTTCTTC CASRKTSGGAGEQFF
TRBJ2-6 . TRBV5-6 . TGTGCCAGCAGCTTGCTACAGGGCTCTGGGGCCAACGTCCTGACTTTC CASSLLQGSGANVLTF
TRBJ2-7 . TRBV5-1 once TGCGCCAGCAGCTCCCGGGGTAGCTACGAGCAGTACTTC CASSSRGSYEQYF
TRBJ1-5 . TRBV7-9 many TGTGCCAGCAGCTCTCCGAGAGGCGTCCTTAGCAATCAGCCCCAGCATTTT CASSSPRGVLSNQPQHF
TRBJ2-3 . TRBV5-1 few TGCGCCAGCAGCTTGGTAGAGTCGGATACGCAGTATTTT CASSLVESDTQYF
TRBJ2-1 TRBD1 TRBV7-9 few TGTGCCACCCAGGGGACAGGGAACGATGAGCAGTTCTTC CATQGTGNDEQFF
TRBJ1-4 . TRBV3-1 . TGTGCCAGCAGCTCCCCCGGGAGGGTACGAAAACTGTTTTTT CASSSPGRVRKLFF
TRBJ1-2 . TRBV6-1 . TGTGCCAGCAGTGAAGCGCTCCGCAGGGCGTACTATGGCTACACCTTC CASSEALRRAYYGYTF
TRBJ2-1 TRBD2 TRBV7-2 few TGTGCCAGCAGCTTCGTTGGACTAGCGGGGAACAATGAGCAGTTCTTC CASSFVGLAGNNEQFF
TRBJ1-1 . TRBV7-9 few TGTGCCAGCAGCCTTCAACAGGGACAAGCTTTCTTT CASSLQQGQAFF